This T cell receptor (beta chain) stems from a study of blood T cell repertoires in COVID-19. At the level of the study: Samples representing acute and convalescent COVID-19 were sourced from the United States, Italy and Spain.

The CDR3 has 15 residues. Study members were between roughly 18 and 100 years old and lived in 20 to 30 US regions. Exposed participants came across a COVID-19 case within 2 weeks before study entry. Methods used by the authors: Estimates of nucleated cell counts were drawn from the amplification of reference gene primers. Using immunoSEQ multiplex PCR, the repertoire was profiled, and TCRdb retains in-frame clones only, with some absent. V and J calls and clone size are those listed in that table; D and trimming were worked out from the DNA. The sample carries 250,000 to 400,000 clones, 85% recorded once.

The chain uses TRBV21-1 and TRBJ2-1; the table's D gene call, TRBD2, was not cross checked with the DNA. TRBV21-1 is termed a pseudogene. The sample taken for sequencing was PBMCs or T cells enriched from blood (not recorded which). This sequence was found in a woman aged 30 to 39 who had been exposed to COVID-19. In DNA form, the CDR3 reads TGTGCCAGCAGCCCTTACAGTCCGGAGGCCAATGAGCAGTTCTTC. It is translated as CASSPYSPEANEQFF.